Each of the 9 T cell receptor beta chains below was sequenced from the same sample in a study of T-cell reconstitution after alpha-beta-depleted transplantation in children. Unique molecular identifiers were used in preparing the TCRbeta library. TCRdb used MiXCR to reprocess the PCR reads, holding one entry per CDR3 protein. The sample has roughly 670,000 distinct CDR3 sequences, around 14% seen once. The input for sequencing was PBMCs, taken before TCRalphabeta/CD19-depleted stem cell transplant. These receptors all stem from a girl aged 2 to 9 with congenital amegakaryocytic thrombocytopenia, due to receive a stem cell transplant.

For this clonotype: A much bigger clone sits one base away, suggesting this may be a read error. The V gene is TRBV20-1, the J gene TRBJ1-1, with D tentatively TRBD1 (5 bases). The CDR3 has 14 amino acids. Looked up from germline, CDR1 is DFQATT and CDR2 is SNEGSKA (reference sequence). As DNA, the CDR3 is TGCAGTGCTAGAGTTCCGTGGGGGAACACTGAAGCTTTATTT. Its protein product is CSARVPWGNTEALF.

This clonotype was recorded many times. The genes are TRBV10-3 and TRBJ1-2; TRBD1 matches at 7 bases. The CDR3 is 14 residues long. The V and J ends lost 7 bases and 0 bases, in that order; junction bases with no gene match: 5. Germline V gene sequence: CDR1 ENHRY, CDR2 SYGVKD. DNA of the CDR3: TGTGCCATCACGGGGACAGCGGCTAACTATGGCTACACCTTC. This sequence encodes CAITGTAANYGYTF.

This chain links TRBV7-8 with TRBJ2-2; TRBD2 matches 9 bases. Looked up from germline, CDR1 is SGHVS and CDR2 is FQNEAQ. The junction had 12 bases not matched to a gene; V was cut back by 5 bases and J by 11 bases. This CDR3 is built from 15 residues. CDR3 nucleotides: TGTGCCAGCAGCCCCTGGACTAGCGACCCAATTGAGCTGTTTTTT. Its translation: CASSPWTSDPIELFF.

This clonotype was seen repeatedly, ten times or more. The CDR3 protein is CASSLGDSSRHNEQFF. As DNA, the CDR3 is TGCGCCAGCAGCTTGGGGGACTCTAGCAGACACAATGAGCAGTTCTTC. The chain couples TRBV5-1 to TRBJ2-1; tentative D call: TRBD2 (6 bases). Trimming cost V 0 bases and J 5 bases, with 15 bases left between them. This CDR3 has 16 residues. CDR1 is SGHRS and CDR2 is YFSETQ in the germline V gene.

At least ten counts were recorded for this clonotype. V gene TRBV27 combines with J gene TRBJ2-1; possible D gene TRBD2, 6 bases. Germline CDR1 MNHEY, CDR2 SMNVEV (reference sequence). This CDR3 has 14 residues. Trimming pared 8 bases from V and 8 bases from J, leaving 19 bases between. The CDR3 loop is CASYRTPGVHEQFF. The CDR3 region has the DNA TGTGCCAGCTACCGGACCCCGGGGGTGCATGAGCAGTTCTTC.

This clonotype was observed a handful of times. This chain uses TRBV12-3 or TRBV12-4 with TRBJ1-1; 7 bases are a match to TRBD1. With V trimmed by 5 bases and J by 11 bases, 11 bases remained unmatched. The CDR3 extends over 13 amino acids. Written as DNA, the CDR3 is TGTGCCAGCAGTGGTGAGGGGGCTAATCCCGCTTTCTTT. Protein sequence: CASSGEGANPAFF.

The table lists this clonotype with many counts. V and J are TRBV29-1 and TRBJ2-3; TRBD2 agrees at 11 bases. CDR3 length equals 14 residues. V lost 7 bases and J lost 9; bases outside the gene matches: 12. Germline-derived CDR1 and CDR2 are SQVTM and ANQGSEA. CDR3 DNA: TGCAGCGCTGGGATGACTAGCGGGGTTGGGACGCAGTATTTT. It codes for CSAGMTSGVGTQYF.

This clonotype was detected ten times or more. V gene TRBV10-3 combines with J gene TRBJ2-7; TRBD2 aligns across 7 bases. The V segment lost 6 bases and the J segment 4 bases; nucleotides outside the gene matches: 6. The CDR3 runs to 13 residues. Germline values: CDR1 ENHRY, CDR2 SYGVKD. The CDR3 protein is CAISRGTTYEQYF. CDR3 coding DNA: TGTGCCATCAGCCGCGGGACTACTTACGAGCAGTACTTC.

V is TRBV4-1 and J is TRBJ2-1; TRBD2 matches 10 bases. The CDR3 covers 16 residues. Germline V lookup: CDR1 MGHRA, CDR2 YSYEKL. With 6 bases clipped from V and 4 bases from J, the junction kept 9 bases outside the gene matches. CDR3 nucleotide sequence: TGCGCCAGCAGGGACAAGACTAGCGGGTGGTACAATGAGCAGTTCTTC. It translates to CASRDKTSGWYNEQFF.